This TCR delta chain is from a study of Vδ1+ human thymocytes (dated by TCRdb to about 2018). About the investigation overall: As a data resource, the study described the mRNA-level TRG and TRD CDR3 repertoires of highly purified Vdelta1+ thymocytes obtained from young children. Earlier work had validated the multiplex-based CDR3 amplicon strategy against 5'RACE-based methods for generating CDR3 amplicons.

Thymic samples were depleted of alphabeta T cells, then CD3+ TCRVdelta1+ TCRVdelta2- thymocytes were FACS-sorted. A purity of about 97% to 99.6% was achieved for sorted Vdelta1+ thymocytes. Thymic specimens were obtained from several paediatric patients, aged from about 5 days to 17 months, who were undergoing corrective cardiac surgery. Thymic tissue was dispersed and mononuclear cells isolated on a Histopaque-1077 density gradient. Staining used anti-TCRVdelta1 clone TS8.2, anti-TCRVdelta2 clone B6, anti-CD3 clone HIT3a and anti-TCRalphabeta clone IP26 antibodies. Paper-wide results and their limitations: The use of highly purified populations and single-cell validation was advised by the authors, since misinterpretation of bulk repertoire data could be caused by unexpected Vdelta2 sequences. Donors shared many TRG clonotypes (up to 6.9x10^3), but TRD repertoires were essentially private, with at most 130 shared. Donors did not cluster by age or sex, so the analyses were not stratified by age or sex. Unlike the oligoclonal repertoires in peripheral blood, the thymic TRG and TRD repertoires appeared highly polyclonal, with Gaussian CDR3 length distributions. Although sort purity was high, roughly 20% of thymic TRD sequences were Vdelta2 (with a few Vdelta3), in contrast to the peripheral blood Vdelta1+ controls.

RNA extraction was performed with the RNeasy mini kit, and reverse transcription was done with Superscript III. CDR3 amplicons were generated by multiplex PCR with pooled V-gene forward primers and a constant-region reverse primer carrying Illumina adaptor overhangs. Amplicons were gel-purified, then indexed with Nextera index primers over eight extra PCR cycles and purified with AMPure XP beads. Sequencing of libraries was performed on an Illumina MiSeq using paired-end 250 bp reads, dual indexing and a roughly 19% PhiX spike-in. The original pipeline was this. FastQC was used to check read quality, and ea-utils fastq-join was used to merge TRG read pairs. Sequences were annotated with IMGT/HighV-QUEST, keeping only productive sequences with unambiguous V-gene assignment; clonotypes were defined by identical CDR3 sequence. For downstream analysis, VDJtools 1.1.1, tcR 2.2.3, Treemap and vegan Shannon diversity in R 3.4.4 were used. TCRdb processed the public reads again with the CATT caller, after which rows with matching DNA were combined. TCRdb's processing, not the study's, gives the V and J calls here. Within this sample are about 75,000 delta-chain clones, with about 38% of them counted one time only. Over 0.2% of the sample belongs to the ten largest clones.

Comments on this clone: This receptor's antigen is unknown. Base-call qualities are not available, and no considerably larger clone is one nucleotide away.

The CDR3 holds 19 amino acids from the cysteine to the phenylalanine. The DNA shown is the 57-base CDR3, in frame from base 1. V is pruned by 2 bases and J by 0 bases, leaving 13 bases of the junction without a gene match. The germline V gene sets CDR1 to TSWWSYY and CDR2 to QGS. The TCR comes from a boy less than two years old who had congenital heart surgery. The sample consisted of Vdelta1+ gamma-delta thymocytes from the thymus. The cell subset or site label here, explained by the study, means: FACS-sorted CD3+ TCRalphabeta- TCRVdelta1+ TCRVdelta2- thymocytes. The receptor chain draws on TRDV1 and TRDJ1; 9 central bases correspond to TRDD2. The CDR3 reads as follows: CALGEFLPTKLVYTDKLIF. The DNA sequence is TGTGCTCTTGGGGAATTCCTTCCTACGAAACTGGTGTACACCGATAAACTCATCTTT.